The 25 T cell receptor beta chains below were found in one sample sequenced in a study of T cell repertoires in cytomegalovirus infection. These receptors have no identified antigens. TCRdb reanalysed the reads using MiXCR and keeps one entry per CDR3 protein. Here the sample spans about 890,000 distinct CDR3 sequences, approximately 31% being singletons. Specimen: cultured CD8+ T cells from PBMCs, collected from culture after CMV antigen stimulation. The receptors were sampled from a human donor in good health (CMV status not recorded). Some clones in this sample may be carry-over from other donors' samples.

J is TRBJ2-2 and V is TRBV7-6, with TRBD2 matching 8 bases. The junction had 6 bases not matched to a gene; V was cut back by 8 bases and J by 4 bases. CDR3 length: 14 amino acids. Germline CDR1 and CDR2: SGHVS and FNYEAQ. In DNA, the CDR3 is TGTGCCAGCGCCTGGCGGGGGGCCACCGGGGAGCTGTTTTTT. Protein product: CASAWRGATGELFF.

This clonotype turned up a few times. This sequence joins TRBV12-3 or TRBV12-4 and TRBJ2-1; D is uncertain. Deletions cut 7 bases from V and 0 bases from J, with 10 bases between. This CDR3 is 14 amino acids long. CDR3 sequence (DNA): TGTGCCAGCACGACCACCAGCTCCTACAATGAGCAGTTCTTC. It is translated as CASTTTSSYNEQFF.

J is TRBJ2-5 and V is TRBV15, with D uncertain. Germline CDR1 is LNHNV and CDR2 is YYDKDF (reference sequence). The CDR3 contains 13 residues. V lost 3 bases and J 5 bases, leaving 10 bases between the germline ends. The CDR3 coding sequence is TGTGCCACCAGCAGCAGCGTGGGGGAGACCCAGTACTTC. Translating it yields CATSSSVGETQYF.

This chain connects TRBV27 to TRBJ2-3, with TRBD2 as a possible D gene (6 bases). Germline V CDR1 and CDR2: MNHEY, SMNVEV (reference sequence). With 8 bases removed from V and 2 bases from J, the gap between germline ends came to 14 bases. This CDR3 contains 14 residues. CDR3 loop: CASAMGGLTDTQYF. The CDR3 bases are TGTGCCAGCGCGATGGGGGGACTCACAGATACGCAGTATTTT.

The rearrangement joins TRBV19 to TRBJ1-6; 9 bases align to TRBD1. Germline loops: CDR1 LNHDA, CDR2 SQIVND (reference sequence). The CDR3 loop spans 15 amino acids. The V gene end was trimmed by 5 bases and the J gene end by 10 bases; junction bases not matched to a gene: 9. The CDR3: CASSLEGTGLSPLHF. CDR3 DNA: TGTGCCAGTAGTCTGGAGGGGACAGGGCTATCACCCCTCCACTTT. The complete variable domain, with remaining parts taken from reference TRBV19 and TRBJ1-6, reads DGGITQSPKYLFRKEGQNVTLSCEQNLNHDAMYWYRQDPGQGLRLIYYSQIVNDFQKGDIAEGYSVSREKKESFPLTVTSAQKNPTAFYLCASSLEGTGLSPLHFGNGTRLTVT.

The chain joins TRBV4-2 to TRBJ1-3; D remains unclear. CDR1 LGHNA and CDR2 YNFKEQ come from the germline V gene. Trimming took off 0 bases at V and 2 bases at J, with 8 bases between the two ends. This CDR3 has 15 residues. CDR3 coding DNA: TGTGCCAGCAGCCAAGAAGAGGCGGCTGGAAACACCATATATTTT. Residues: CASSQEEAAGNTIYF.

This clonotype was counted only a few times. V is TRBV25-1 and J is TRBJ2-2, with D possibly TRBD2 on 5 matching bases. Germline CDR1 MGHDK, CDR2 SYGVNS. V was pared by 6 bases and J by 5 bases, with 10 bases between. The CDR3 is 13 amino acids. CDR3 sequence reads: CASRAPGTGELFF. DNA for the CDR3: TGTGCCAGCAGAGCCCCGGGAACCGGGGAGCTGTTTTTT.

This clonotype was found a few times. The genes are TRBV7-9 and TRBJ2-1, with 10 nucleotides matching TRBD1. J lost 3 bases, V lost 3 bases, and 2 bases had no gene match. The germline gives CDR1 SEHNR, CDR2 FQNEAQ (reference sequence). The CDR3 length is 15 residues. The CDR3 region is CASSLTGGNYNEQFF. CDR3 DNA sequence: TGTGCCAGCAGCTTGACAGGGGGCAACTACAATGAGCAGTTCTTC. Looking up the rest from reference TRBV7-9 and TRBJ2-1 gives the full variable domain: DTGVSQNPRHKITKRGQNVTFRCDPISEHNRLYWYRQTLGQGPEFLTYFQNEAQLEKSRLLSDRFSAERPKGSFSTLEIQRTEQGDSAMYLCASSLTGGNYNEQFFGPGTRLTVL.

The chain's CDR3 is CASTVGQGYNEQFF. The CDR3 coding sequence is TGTGCCAGCACCGTGGGACAGGGGTACAATGAGCAGTTCTTC. This chain connects TRBV6-5 to TRBJ2-1; 10 positions match TRBD1. This CDR3 contains 14 residues. In germline, CDR1 is MNHEY, CDR2 SVGAGI. V trimming: 7 bases; J trimming: 4 bases; junction bases outside the gene matches: 4.

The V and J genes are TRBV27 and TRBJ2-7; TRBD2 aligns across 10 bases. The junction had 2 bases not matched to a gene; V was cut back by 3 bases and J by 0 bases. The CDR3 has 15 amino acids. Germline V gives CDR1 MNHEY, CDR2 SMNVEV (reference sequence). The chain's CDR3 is CASSLTSGLSYEQYF. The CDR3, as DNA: TGTGCCAGCAGTTTGACTAGCGGGCTCTCCTACGAGCAGTACTTC.

In DNA form, the CDR3 reads TGCGCCAGCAGCTTGGGGTCGAGACAATACAATGAGCAGTTCTTC. Amino acid sequence: CASSLGSRQYNEQFF. This sequence joins TRBV5-1 and TRBJ2-1; no clear D gene. CDR1 and CDR2 (germline): SGHRS, YFSETQ. The length of the CDR3 is 15 residues. V was cut by 0 bases and J by 4 bases, with 11 bases left in between.

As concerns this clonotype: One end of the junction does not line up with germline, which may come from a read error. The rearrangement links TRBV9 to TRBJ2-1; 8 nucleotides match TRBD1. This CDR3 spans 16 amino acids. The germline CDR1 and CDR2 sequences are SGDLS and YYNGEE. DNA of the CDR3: TGTGCCAGCAGCCCCATCCAGGGACAGGTATTCAATGAGCAGTTTTTC. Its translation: CASSPIQGQVFNEQFF.

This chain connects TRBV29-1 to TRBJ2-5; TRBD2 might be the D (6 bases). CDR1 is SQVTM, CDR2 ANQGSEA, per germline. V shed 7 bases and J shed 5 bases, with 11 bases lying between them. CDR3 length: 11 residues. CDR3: CSGRRAETQYF. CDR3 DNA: TGCAGCGGAAGGAGGGCGGAGACCCAGTACTTC.

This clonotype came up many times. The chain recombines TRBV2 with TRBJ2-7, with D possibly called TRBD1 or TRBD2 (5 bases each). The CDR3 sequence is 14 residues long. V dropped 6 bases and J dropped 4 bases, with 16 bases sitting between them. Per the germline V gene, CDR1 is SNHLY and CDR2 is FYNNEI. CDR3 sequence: CASSTGTLVYEQYF. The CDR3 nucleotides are TGTGCCAGCAGCACCGGGACGTTAGTTTACGAGCAGTACTTC.

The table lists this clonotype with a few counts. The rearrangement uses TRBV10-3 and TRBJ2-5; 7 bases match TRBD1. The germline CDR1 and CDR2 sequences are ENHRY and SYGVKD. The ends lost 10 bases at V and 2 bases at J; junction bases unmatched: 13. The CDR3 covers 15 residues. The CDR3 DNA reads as TGTGCCACAGCATTGACAGGGTCGGAGCAAGAGACCCAGTACTTC. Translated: CATALTGSEQETQYF.

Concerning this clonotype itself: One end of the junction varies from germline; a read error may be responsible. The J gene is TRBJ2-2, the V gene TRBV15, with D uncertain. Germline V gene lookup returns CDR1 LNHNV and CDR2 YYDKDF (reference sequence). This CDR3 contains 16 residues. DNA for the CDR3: TGTGTCACCAGCAGAGTTGACACGAACGTACCCGGGGAGCTGTTTTTT. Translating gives CVTSRVDTNVPGELFF.

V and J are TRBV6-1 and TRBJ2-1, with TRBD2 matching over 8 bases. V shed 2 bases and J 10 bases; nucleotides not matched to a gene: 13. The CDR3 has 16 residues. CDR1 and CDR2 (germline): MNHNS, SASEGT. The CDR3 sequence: CASSEPRTSPQGEQFF. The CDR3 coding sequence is TGTGCCAGCAGTGAACCAAGGACTAGCCCGCAGGGCGAGCAGTTCTTC.

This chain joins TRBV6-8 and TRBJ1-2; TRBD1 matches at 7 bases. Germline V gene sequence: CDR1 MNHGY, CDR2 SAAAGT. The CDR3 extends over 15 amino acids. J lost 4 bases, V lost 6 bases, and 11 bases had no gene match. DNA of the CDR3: TGTGCCAGCAGCCTCAAGACAGGGACAAGCTATGGCTACACCTTC. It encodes CASSLKTGTSYGYTF.

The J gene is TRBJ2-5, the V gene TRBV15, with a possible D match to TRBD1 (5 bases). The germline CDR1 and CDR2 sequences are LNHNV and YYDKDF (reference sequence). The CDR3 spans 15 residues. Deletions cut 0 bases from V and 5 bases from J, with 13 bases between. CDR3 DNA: TGTGCCACCAGCAGAGACGCTAGTTGGGGCGAGACCCAGTACTTC. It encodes CATSRDASWGETQYF.

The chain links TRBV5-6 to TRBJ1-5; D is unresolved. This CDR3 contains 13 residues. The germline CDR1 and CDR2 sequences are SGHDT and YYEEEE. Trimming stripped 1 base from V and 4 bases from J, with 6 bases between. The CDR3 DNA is TGTGCCAGCAGCTTGCGTCAGAATCAGCCCCAGCATTTT. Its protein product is CASSLRQNQPQHF. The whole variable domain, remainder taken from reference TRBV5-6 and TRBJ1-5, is DAGVTQSPTHLIKTRGQQVTLRCSPKSGHDTVSWYQQALGQGPQFIFQYYEEEERQRGNFPDRFSGHQFPNYSSELNVNALLLGDSALYLCASSLRQNQPQHFGDGTRLSIL.

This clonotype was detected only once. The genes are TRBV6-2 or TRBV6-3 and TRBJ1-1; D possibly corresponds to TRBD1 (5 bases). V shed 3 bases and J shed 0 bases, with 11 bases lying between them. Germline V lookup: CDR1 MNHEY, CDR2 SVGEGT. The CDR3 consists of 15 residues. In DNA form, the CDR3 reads TGTGCCAGCAGTTATAACCAGGGCCTGAACACTGAAGCTTTCTTT. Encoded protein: CASSYNQGLNTEAFF.

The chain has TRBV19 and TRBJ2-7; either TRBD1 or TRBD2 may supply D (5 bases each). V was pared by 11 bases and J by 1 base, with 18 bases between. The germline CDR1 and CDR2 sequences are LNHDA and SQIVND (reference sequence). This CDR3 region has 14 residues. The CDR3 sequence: CASASGRLSYEQYF. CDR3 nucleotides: TGTGCCTCCGCTTCGGGACGGCTGTCCTACGAGCAGTACTTC. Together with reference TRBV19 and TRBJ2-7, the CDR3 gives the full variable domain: DGGITQSPKYLFRKEGQNVTLSCEQNLNHDAMYWYRQDPGQGLRLIYYSQIVNDFQKGDIAEGYSVSREKKESFPLTVTSAQKNPTAFYLCASASGRLSYEQYFGPGTRLTVT.

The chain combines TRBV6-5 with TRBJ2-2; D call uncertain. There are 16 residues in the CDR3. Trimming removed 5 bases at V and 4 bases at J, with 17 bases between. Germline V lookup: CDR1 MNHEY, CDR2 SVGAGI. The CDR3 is CASSLNYKLPTGELFF. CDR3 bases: TGTGCCAGCAGTCTGAACTACAAGTTACCCACCGGGGAGCTGTTTTTT.

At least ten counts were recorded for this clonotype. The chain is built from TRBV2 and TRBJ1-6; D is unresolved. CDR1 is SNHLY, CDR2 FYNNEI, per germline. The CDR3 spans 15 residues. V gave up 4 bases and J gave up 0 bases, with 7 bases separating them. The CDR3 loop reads CASSGGSSYNSPLHF. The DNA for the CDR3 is TGTGCCAGCAGTGGAGGGAGCTCCTATAATTCACCCCTCCACTTT.

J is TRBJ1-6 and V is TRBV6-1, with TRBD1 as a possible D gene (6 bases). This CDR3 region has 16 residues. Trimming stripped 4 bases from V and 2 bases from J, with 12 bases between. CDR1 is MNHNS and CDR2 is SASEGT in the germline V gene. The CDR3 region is CASSGRGGPYNSPLHF. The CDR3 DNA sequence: TGTGCCAGCAGTGGGAGGGGGGGACCCTATAATTCACCCCTCCACTTT.